Listed below are T cell receptor beta chains from one sample, sequenced in a study of T cells in localized non-small cell lung cancer. TCRdb keeps only in-frame clones here, not all; method: immunoSEQ multiplex PCR. The sample lists approximately 88,000 clones, approximately 91% seen once, with approximately 4% in the top ten. Sample: PBMCs, taken before any cancer treatment. The receptors here all came from a woman aged 40 to 75 with stage II squamous cell lung carcinoma. CDR3s include the opening cysteine and the closing phenylalanine or tryptophan. The D gene is left open where the match is weak. Clone size is given for some rows only: seen once, a few or many times, or a class if the clone is expanded.

CASSENGGLGYEQYF	TGTGCCAGCAGTGAAAATGGGGGGCTGGGGTACGAGCAGTACTTC	NA	TRBV6-1	15	NA	TRBJ2-7
CASSLGGTGPSNYGYTF	TGCGCCAGCAGCTTGGGCGGGACAGGGCCCTCTAACTATGGCTACACCTTC	NA	TRBV5-1	17	TRBD1	TRBJ1-2
CAWGGASGPDEQYF	TGTGCCTGGGGTGGGGCTAGCGGGCCCGACGAGCAGTACTTC	NA	TRBV30	14	TRBD2	TRBJ2-7
CSVERTNTEAFF	TGCAGCGTTGAAAGGACGAACACTGAAGCTTTCTTT	once	TRBV29-1	12	NA	TRBJ1-1
CASSRDGTGELFF	TGTGCCAGCAGTCGGGACGGAACCGGGGAGCTGTTTTTT	NA	TRBV7-2	13	NA	TRBJ2-2
CASDGYGYTF	TGTGCCAGTGATGGCTATGGCTACACCTTC	NA	TRBV19	10	NA	TRBJ1-2
CASSPDLFQETQYF	TGCGCCAGCAGTCCGGACCTATTCCAAGAGACCCAGTACTTC	NA	TRBV10-2	14	NA	TRBJ2-5
CASSVALGGTDTQYF	TGTGCCAGCAGTGTAGCCTTGGGAGGCACAGATACGCAGTATTTT	NA	TRBV2	15	NA	TRBJ2-3
CASSSQRNTEAFF	TGTGCCAGTAGTAGTCAGCGGAACACTGAAGCTTTCTTT	NA	TRBV19	13	NA	TRBJ1-1
CASLGGDTEAFF	TGTGCCAGCTTAGGGGGGGACACTGAAGCTTTCTTT	NA	TRBV2	12	NA	TRBJ1-1
CASSSQGAGTTEAFF	TGTGCCAGCAGCTCGCAGGGGGCAGGGACTACTGAAGCTTTCTTT	NA	TRBV11-2	15	TRBD1	TRBJ1-1
CASSTGGQNTEAFF	TGTGCCAGCTCAACGGGCGGCCAGAACACTGAAGCTTTCTTT	NA	TRBV18	14	NA	TRBJ1-1
CASSDSRGLRETQYF	TGTGCCAGCAGCGATTCCAGGGGGCTACGAGAGACCCAGTACTTC	NA	TRBV28	15	TRBD1	TRBJ2-5
CASSLETTGAGNTIYF	TGCGCCAGCAGCTTGGAAACGACAGGGGCTGGAAACACCATATATTTT	NA	TRBV5-1	16	TRBD1	TRBJ1-3
CASRPPLAGATDTQYF	TGTGCCAGCAGGCCTCCTCTAGCGGGAGCCACAGATACGCAGTATTTT	NA	TRBV7-9	16	TRBD2	TRBJ2-3
CAIKWSHEQYF	TGTGCCATCAAGTGGAGCCACGAGCAGTACTTC	NA	TRBV5-4	11	NA	TRBJ2-7
CAWSVLGDDRELFF	TGTGCCTGGAGTGTACTGGGGGACGACCGGGAGCTGTTTTTT	NA	TRBV30	14	NA	TRBJ2-2
CASSQEPTFLNEKLFF	TGCGCCAGCAGCCAAGAACCCACCTTTCTTAATGAAAAACTGTTTTTT	NA	TRBV4-1	16	NA	TRBJ1-4
CASSENGAIGTGLGEQYF	TGTGCCAGCAGTGAAAACGGGGCGATCGGGACAGGGCTTGGAGAGCAGTACTTC	NA	TRBV2	18	TRBD1	TRBJ2-7
CASSLPLQGTEAFF	TGTGCCAGCAGCTTGCCCCTACAGGGGACTGAAGCTTTCTTT	NA	TRBV5-6	14	TRBD1	TRBJ1-1
CASTSGTALNSPLHF	TGTGCCAGCACCTCAGGGACAGCACTGAATTCACCCCTCCACTTT	NA	TRBV6-5	15	TRBD1	TRBJ1-6
CATSRWTGTSGRDIQYF	TGTGCCACCAGCAGATGGACCGGGACTAGCGGGAGAGACATTCAGTACTTC	NA	TRBV15	17	TRBD2	TRBJ2-4
CASSNVNVLTF	TGTGCCAGTAGTAATGTCAACGTCCTGACTTTC	NA	TRBV19	11	NA	TRBJ2-6
CASSNGQGAQDTQYF	TGTGCCAGCAGTAACGGACAGGGGGCACAAGATACGCAGTATTTT	NA	TRBV7-6	15	TRBD1	TRBJ2-3
CASSTRTGYYEQYF	TGTGCCAGCAGCACCCGCACAGGGTACTACGAGCAGTACTTC	NA	TRBV7-4	14	NA	TRBJ2-7
CASSEGSATEAFF	TGCGCCAGCAGTGAAGGGAGCGCCACTGAAGCTTTCTTT	NA	TRBV10-1	13	NA	TRBJ1-1
CASSPGVWGNTIYF	TGTGCCAGCAGCCCAGGAGTGTGGGGAAACACCATATATTTT	NA	TRBV5-4	14	NA	TRBJ1-3
CASSSLQGSPLHF	TGTGCCAGCAGTTCCCTACAGGGATCACCCCTCCACTTT	NA	TRBV6-5	13	NA	TRBJ1-6
CASSSQMYGYTF	TGTGCCAGTAGTTCTCAAATGTATGGCTACACCTTC	NA	TRBV19	12	NA	TRBJ1-2
CASSQEGGQGLGNQPQHF	TGCGCCAGCAGCCAAGAAGGGGGTCAGGGGCTCGGGAATCAGCCCCAGCATTTT	once	TRBV4-1	18	NA	TRBJ1-5
CASSRRGGGDEKLFF	TGTGCCAGCAGCCGTCGGGGGGGAGGGGATGAAAAACTGTTTTTT	NA	TRBV7-2	15	NA	TRBJ1-4
CACQRTFTEAFF	TGTGCCTGCCAGCGAACGTTCACTGAAGCTTTCTTT	NA	TRBV30	12	NA	TRBJ1-1
CASSYSILNEKLFF	TGTGCCAGCAGTTACTCGATCCTTAATGAAAAACTGTTTTTT	NA	TRBV6-6	14	NA	TRBJ1-4
CAWSPPLSPDTQYF	TGTGCCTGGAGTCCCCCCCTTTCCCCAGATACGCAGTATTTT	once	TRBV30	14	NA	TRBJ2-3
CASSQYRDTIYEQYF	TGCGCCAGCAGCCAATACCGGGACACCATCTACGAGCAGTACTTC	NA	TRBV4-1	15	NA	TRBJ2-7
CASSVISGSYEQYF	TGTGCCAGCAGCGTCATTAGCGGGAGCTACGAGCAGTACTTC	once	TRBV9	14	TRBD2	TRBJ2-7
CASSPRDRGTEAFF	TGTGCCAGCAGCCCCCGGGACAGGGGCACTGAAGCTTTCTTT	NA	TRBV2	14	TRBD1	TRBJ1-1
CASSNQLQGAEAFF	TGCGCCAGCAGCAATCAACTGCAGGGGGCTGAAGCTTTCTTT	once	TRBV5-1	14	TRBD1	TRBJ1-1
CASSPGGAGEQYF	TGTGCCAGCAGCCCCGGGGGGGCGGGGGAGCAGTACTTC	NA	TRBV13	13	TRBD2	TRBJ2-7
CASSLTGYPDEQYF	TGTGCCAGCAGCTTGACGGGGTATCCGGACGAGCAGTACTTC	NA	TRBV6-5	14	NA	TRBJ2-7
CASSLRSSAYNEQFF	TGTGCCAGCAGCTTACGTAGCAGTGCCTACAATGAGCAGTTCTTC	NA	TRBV7-6	15	NA	TRBJ2-1
CASSRMTGGYTEAFF	TGCGCCAGCAGCCGTATGACAGGGGGCTACACTGAAGCTTTCTTT	NA	TRBV5-1	15	TRBD1	TRBJ1-1
CASSLGEGQSYEQYF	TGTGCCAGCAGCTTAGGTGAGGGACAGTCCTACGAGCAGTACTTC	NA	TRBV7-9	15	TRBD1	TRBJ2-7
CASSIGSYEQYF	TGTGCCAGCAGCATCGGGAGCTACGAGCAGTACTTC	few	TRBV28	12	NA	TRBJ2-7